The 9 T cell receptor beta chains presented below share a single source sample, sequenced in a study of CD8+ T cells in alopecia areata. As to treatment: oral pan-JAK inhibitor, 5-10 mg twice daily. Extracted RNA was reverse transcribed into cDNA, the sequencing template. TCRdb's table, derived via immunoSEQ multiplex PCR, lists solely in-frame clones and lacks some. The table has around 120,000 clones, roughly 63% seen once. The sample was CD8+ T cells sorted from blood, taken at week 4, from a patient treated with tofacitinib. The receptors originated from a human donor with alopecia areata.

The chain joins TRBV13 to TRBJ1-5; D is undetermined. There are 12 residues in the CDR3. Trimming took 5 bases from V and 11 from J, leaving 13 bases between them. Germline-derived CDR1 and CDR2 are PRHDT and FYEKMQ (reference sequence). This chain's CDR3 is CASSLGERAQHF. The DNA of the CDR3 is TGTGCCAGCAGCCTGGGTGAGAGGGCCCAGCATTTT. Full variable domain (rest looked up from reference TRBV13 and TRBJ1-5): AAGVIQSPRHLIKEKRETATLKCYPIPRHDTVYWYQQGPGQDPQFLISFYEKMQSDKGSIPDRFSAQQFSDYHSELNMSSLELGDSALYFCASSLGERAQHFGDGTRLSIL.

The V call is TRBV6-6, the J call TRBJ1-1, with a possible D match to TRBD1 (5 bases). CDR1 is MNHNY, CDR2 SVGAGI, per germline (reference sequence). This CDR3 region has 14 residues. Trimming removed 6 bases from V and 0 bases from J, with 11 bases in between. The CDR3 sequence is CASRYRIMNTEAFF. CDR3 nucleotides: TGTGCCAGCAGGTACAGGATAATGAACACTGAAGCTTTCTTT.

This clone turned up a few times. The rearrangement joins TRBV30 to TRBJ1-1; maybe TRBD1 (5 bases). The CDR3 loop spans 15 amino acids. CDR1 is GTSNPN and CDR2 is SVGIG in the germline V gene (reference sequence). The V gene lost 4 bases and the J gene lost 3 bases, with 18 bases spanning the gap. CDR3: CAWTWGGWTHTEAFF. The CDR3 DNA reads as TGTGCCTGGACTTGGGGGGGTTGGACCCACACTGAAGCTTTCTTT.

The J gene is TRBJ2-1, the V gene TRBV6-5; perhaps TRBD1 as D (5 bases). The V end was cut by 0 bases, the J end by 9 bases, with 6 bases between. Per germline, CDR1 MNHEY and CDR2 SVGAGI. The length of the CDR3 is 12 residues. The CDR3 spells CASSYSGAEQFF. The CDR3 coding sequence is TGTGCCAGCAGTTACTCTGGGGCTGAGCAGTTCTTC.

This clone was observed a few times. V usage is TRBV4-1 and J usage is TRBJ2-5; D gene uncertain. The CDR3 is 13 residues long. V shed 0 bases and J shed 2 bases, with 4 bases lying between them. Germline CDR1 and CDR2: MGHRA and YSYEKL. The CDR3 sequence: CASSQDNQETQYF. The CDR3 region has the DNA TGCGCCAGCAGCCAAGACAATCAAGAGACCCAGTACTTC.

This clone was observed a handful of times. V and J are TRBV6-5 and TRBJ2-7, with TRBD1 identical over 7 bases. This CDR3 contains 13 residues. Germline CDR1 MNHEY, CDR2 SVGAGI. The J segment lost 2 bases and the V segment lost 6 bases, leaving 4 bases of the junction unmatched. CDR3 residues: CASRPQGAYEQYF. CDR3 DNA sequence: TGTGCCAGCAGACCCCAGGGGGCCTACGAGCAGTACTTC.

A few counts support this clone. The gene calls are TRBV30 and TRBJ1-4; D remains unclear. Trimming took off 0 bases at V and 5 bases at J, with 13 bases between the two ends. The germline V gene has CDR1 GTSNPN and CDR2 SVGIG (reference sequence). CDR3 length: 15 amino acids. This CDR3 reads CAWSVPEVLNEKLFF. CDR3 sequence (DNA): TGTGCCTGGAGTGTACCTGAGGTGTTGAATGAAAAACTGTTTTTT.

This sequence joins TRBV15 and TRBJ2-2; D is possibly TRBD2 (5 bases). The CDR3 covers 11 residues. V dropped 9 bases and J dropped 7 bases, with 9 bases sitting between them. Per the germline V gene, CDR1 is LNHNV and CDR2 is YYDKDF (reference sequence). This CDR3 reads CATSEGGELFF. Written as DNA, the CDR3 is TGTGCCACTAGTGAGGGCGGGGAGCTGTTTTTT.

The rearrangement links TRBV27 to TRBJ2-3; 8 bases are a match to TRBD1. V was clipped by 7 bases and J by 10 bases; unmatched bases: 10. Germline values: CDR1 MNHEY, CDR2 SMNVEV (reference sequence). This CDR3 has 13 amino acids. The CDR3 is CASTGGQDLAQYF. CDR3 in DNA: TGTGCCAGCACCGGGGGACAGGATCTGGCGCAGTATTTT.